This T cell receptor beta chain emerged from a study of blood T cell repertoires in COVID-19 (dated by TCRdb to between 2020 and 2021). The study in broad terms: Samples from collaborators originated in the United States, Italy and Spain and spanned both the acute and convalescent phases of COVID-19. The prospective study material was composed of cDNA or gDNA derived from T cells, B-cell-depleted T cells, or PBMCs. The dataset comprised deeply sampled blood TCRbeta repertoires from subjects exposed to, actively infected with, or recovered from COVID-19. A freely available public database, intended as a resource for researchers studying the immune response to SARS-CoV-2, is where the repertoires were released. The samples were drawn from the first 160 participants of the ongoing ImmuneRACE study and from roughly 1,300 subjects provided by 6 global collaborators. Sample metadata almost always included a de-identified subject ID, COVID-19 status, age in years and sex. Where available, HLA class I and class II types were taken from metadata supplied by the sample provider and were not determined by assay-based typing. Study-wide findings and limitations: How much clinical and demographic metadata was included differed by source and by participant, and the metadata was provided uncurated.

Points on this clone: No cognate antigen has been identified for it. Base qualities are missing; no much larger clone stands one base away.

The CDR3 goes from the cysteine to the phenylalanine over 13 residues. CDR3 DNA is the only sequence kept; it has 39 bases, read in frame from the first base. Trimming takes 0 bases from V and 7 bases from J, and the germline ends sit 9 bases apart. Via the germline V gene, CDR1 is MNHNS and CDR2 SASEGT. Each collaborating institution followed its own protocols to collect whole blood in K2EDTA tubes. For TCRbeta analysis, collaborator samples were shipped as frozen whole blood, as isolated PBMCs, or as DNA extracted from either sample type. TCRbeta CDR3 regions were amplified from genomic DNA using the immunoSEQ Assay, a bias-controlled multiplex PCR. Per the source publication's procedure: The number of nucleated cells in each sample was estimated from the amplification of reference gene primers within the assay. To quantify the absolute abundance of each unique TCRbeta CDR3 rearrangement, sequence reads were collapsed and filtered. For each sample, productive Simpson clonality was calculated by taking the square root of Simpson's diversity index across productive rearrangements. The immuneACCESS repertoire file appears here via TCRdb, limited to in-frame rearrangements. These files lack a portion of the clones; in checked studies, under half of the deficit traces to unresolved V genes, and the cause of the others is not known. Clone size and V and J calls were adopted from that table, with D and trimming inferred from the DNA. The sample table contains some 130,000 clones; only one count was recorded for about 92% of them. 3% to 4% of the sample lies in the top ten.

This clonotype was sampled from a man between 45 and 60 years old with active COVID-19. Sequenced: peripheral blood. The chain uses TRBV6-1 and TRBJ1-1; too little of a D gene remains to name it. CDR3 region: CASSEAQVGEAFF. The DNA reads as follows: TGTGCCAGCAGTGAAGCCCAGGTAGGTGAAGCTTTCTTT.